This T cell receptor (beta chain) was recovered during a study of blood T cell repertoires in COVID-19. The data were produced by immunoSEQ multiplex PCR, yet TCRdb's version contains in-frame clones alone and is incomplete. The sample lists approximately 210,000 clones, 80% seen once, with roughly 4.9% in the top ten. The sequenced material came from peripheral blood. This TCR came from a human donor in a cohort sampled during active COVID-19.

The CDR3 region has the DNA TGTGCCAGCAGCTTGATGGGAGGGAGCAATCAGCCCCAGCATTTT. It codes for CASSLMGGSNQPQHF. The rearrangement joins TRBV5-5 to TRBJ1-5; unclear D gene. Germline-derived CDR1 and CDR2 are SGHKS and YYEKEE (reference sequence). This CDR3 has 15 amino acids. Trimming stripped 1 base from V and 1 base from J, with 9 bases between.